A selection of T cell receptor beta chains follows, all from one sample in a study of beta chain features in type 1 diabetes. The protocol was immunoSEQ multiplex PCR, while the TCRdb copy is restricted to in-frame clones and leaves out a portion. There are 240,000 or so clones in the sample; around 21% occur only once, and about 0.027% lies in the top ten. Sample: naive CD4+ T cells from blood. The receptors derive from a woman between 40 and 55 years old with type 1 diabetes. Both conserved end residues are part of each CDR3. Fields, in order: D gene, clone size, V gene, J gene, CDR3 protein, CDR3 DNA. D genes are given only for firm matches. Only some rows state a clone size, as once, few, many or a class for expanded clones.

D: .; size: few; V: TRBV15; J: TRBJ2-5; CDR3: CATSSHKETQYF; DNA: TGTGCCACCAGCAGCCACAAAGAGACCCAGTACTTC
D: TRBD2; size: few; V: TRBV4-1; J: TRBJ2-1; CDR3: CASSLRRTSGLNEQFF; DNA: TGCGCCAGCTCCCTTCGAAGGACTAGCGGACTCAATGAGCAGTTCTTC
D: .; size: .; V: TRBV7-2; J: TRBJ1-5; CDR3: CASSLAAGDEVQPQHF; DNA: TGTGCCAGCAGCTTAGCGGCGGGGGATGAGGTCCAGCCCCAGCATTTT
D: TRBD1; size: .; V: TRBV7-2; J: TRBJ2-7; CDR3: CASSLAPGQGSEQYF; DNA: TGTGCCAGCAGCTTAGCCCCGGGACAGGGGAGCGAGCAGTACTTC
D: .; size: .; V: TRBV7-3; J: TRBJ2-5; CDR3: CASSYGVQETQYF; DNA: TGTGCCAGCAGCTACGGGGTTCAAGAGACCCAGTACTTC
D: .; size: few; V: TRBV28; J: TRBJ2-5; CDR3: CASSSNSRGQETQYF; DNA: TGTGCCAGCAGTTCCAACTCTAGGGGTCAAGAGACCCAGTACTTC
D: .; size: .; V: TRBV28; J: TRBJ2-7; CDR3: CASWVGAGEQYF; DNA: TGTGCCAGCTGGGTGGGAGCCGGCGAGCAGTACTTC
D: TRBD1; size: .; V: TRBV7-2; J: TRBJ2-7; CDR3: CASSLAEGTAYEQYF; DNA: TGTGCCAGCAGCTTAGCGGAAGGGACAGCCTACGAGCAGTACTTC
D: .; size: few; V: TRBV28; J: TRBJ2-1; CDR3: CASRSTGRTEQFF; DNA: TGTGCCAGCAGGTCTACAGGCCGGACTGAGCAGTTCTTC
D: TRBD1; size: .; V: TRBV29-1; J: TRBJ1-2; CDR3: CSVPRGQGISDYGYTF; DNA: TGCAGCGTCCCTAGGGGACAGGGAATAAGCGACTATGGCTACACCTTC
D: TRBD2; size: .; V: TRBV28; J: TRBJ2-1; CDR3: CASSDIAGQFF; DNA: TGTGCCAGCAGTGACATAGCGGGTCAGTTCTTC
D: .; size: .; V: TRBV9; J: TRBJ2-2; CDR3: CASSVGQGTTGELFF; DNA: TGTGCCAGCAGCGTAGGTCAGGGCACCACCGGGGAGCTGTTTTTT
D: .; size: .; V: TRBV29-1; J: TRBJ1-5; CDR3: CSVRYPLQTYSNQPQHF; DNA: TGCAGCGTTAGATACCCGCTACAGACCTATAGCAATCAGCCCCAGCATTTT
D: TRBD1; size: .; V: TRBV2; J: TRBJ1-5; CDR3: CASSQTGTGQPQHF; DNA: TGTGCCAGCAGCCAGACAGGGACTGGTCAGCCCCAGCATTTT